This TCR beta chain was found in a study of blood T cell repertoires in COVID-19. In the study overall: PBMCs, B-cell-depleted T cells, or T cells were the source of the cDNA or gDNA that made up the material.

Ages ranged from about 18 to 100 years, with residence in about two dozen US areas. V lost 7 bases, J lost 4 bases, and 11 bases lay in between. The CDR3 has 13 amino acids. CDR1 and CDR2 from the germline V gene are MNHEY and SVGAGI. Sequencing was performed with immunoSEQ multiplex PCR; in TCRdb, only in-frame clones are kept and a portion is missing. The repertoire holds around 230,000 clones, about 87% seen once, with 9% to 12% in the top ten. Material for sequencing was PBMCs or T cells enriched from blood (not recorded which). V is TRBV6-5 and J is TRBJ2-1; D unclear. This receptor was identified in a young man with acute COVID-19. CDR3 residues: CASTARPYNEQFF. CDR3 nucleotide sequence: TGTGCCAGCACCGCGCGCCCTTACAATGAGCAGTTCTTC.